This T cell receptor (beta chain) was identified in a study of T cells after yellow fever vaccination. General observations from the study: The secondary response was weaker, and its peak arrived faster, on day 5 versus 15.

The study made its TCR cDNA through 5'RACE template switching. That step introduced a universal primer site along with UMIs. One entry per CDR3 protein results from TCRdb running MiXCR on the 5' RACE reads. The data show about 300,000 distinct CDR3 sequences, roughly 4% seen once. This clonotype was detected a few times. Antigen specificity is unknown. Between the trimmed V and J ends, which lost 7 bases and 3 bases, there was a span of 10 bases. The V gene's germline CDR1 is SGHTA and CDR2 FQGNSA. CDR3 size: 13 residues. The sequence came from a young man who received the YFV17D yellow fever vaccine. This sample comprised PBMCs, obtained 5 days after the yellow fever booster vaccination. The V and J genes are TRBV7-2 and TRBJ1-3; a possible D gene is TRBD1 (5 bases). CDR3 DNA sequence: TGTGCCAGCACTCCGGGGCATGGAAACACCATATATTTT. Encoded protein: CASTPGHGNTIYF.